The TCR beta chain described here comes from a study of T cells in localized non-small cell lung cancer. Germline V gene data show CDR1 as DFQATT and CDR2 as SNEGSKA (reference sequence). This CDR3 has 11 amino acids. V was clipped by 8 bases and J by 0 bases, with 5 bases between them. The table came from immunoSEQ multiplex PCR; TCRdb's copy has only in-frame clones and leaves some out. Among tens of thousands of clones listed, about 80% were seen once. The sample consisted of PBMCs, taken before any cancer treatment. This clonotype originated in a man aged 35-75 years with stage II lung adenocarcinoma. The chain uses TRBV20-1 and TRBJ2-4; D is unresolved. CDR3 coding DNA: TGCAGTTACTTAGCCAAAAACATTCAGTACTTC. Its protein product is CSYLAKNIQYF.